This TCR beta chain originates from a study of blood T cell repertoires in COVID-19. Study summary: The United States, Italy and Spain were the sources of the acute and convalescent COVID-19 samples. PBMCs, B-cell-depleted T cells, or T cells were the source of the cDNA or gDNA that made up the material.

This CDR3 spans 15 amino acids. From germline, CDR1 is SGDLS and CDR2 YYNGEE. V lost 0 bases, J lost 2 bases, and 10 bases lay in between. Original handling: Estimates of nucleated cell counts were drawn from the amplification of reference gene primers. Libraries were prepared by immunoSEQ multiplex PCR; TCRdb keeps only in-frame clonotypes and omits some of them. Clone size and the V and J calls come from that table; the DNA yielded D and trimming. The table has under 200,000 clones, approximately 86% seen once. Sequencing was performed on peripheral blood. The sequence was obtained from a woman over 75 in a cohort sampled during active or convalescent COVID-19. The chain joins TRBV9 to TRBJ2-3, with a tentative D call TRBD1 (5 bases). The CDR3 DNA is TGTGCCAGCAGCGTAGGGGGCCCCATCACAGATACGCAGTATTTT. Amino acids: CASSVGGPITDTQYF.